A selection of T cell receptor beta chains follows, all from one sample in a study of T cells expressing NK-cell markers. TCRdb reprocessed the 5' RACE reads and reports one entry per CDR3 protein, with no DNA. The data show roughly 280,000 distinct CDR3 sequences, and the top ten clones hold 0.3% to 0.45%. The sample taken for sequencing was blood T cells: a sorted CD56 or NKG2C T cell subset, CD4+ or CD8+ T cells, or bulk PBMC T cells (not recorded which). The receptors originated from a man in his late teens or twenties in good health. Each CDR3 is given with its conserved first and last residue.

j_call v_call cdr3_aa
TRBJ1-1 TRBV19 CASSNIQEYSTEAFF
TRBJ1-6 TRBV28 CASSYRGIHSPLHF
TRBJ2-7 TRBV7-8 CASNVTPPSEDYEQYF
TRBJ2-1 TRBV11-2 CASSLGVLGKQFF
TRBJ2-2 TRBV15 CATSRDRVGGTGELFF
TRBJ1-2 TRBV5-6 CASSLAQAEGYTF
TRBJ1-5 TRBV23-1 CASSQSPQGRPDSNQPQHF
TRBJ1-4 TRBV5-1 CASSFGQGKEKLFF
TRBJ2-1 TRBV29-1 CSVEEGANEQFF
TRBJ2-1 TRBV12-3/TRBV12-4 CASSFALAEQFF
TRBJ1-2 TRBV4-2 CASSQVRADGYGYTF
TRBJ2-7 TRBV11-2 CASSIAGSSYEQYF
TRBJ1-1 TRBV6-2/TRBV6-3 CASRIATEAFF
TRBJ2-1 TRBV12-3/TRBV12-4 CASSKGHNEQFF
TRBJ2-2 TRBV20-1 CSALREAGELFF
TRBJ2-3 TRBV9 CASSVVRTSGKDTQYF
TRBJ2-4 TRBV5-4 CASSSGQGSGAKNIQYF
TRBJ2-3 TRBV6-2/TRBV6-3 CAISPGTRQDTQYF
TRBJ2-4 TRBV3-1 CASSLLTAGGLQYF
TRBJ1-1 TRBV18 CASSPRESLNTEAFF
TRBJ2-4 TRBV28 CASSSLTGGAAKNIQYF
TRBJ2-3 TRBV10-3 CAARGLAMSTDTQYF
TRBJ2-5 TRBV5-1 CASSFEGGPETQYF
TRBJ2-3 TRBV7-2 CASSLDPGDTDTQYF
TRBJ2-3 TRBV5-1 CASLPIGTQGDTQYF
TRBJ1-2 TRBV11-1 CASSYGRDRVGYGYTF
TRBJ2-1 TRBV10-3 CAISAHNEQFF
TRBJ2-1 TRBV5-4 CASSLGGQSTYNEQFF
TRBJ1-3 TRBV6-1 CASTQMTGWGNTIYF
TRBJ2-2 TRBV27 CASSRASGTGAGELFF
TRBJ2-3 TRBV14 CASSTGTTLGTQYF
TRBJ2-2 TRBV12-3/TRBV12-4 CASSVRRGNGELFF
TRBJ1-1 TRBV6-5 CASRPPVGEAFF
TRBJ2-3 TRBV20-1 CSANRQADTQYF
TRBJ2-1 TRBV29-1 CSSEGRGGSYNEQFF
TRBJ2-1 TRBV7-6 CASSLTQRGEQFF
TRBJ2-5 TRBV20-1 CSARAHGRSETQYF
TRBJ2-4 TRBV28 CASSPTLGIQTSMYF
TRBJ2-2 TRBV12-3/TRBV12-4 CASSWVAGGANTGELFF
TRBJ2-7 TRBV12-3/TRBV12-4 CASSSNDYEQYF
TRBJ2-1 TRBV12-3/TRBV12-4 CASTPGETGTYNEQFF
TRBJ1-1 TRBV25-1 CASMFGRGQKAFF
TRBJ2-3 TRBV11-2 CASSARLAGGVQSTDTQYF
TRBJ2-3 TRBV9 CASSAQGEMADTQYF
TRBJ2-7 TRBV6-1 CASRLDGGTYEQYF
TRBJ1-5 TRBV18 CASSPGGRGSNQPQHF
TRBJ1-4 TRBV29-1 CSVSQEGEKLFF
TRBJ1-5 TRBV20-1 CSASSPPEPQHF
TRBJ2-1 TRBV5-5 CASSLGGGTGHNEQFF
TRBJ2-5 TRBV6-5 CASSYWAAQETQYF
TRBJ2-7 TRBV28 CASRREGSGITILSYEQYF
TRBJ2-7 TRBV12-3/TRBV12-4 CASSLTAGRLYEQYF
TRBJ2-3 TRBV5-1 CASSPPRDHGTDTQYF
TRBJ1-6 TRBV12-3/TRBV12-4 CASSLALRGLEPYNSPLHF
TRBJ2-5 TRBV15 CATSREPGTRTQYF
TRBJ1-1 TRBV19 CASSVPRVGNTEAFF